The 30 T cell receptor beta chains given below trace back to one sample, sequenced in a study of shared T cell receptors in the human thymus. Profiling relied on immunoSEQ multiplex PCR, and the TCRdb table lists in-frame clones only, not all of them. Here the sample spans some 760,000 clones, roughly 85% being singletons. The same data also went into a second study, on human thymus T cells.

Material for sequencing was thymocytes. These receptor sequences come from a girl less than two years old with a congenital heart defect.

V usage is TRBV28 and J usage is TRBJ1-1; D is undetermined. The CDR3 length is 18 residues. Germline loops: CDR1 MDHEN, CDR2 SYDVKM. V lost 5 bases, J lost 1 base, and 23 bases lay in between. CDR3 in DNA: TGTGCCAGCAGTGGGTCCGACGGCCGCAGCGCCCCGAACACTGAAGCTTTCTTT. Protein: CASSGSDGRSAPNTEAFF.

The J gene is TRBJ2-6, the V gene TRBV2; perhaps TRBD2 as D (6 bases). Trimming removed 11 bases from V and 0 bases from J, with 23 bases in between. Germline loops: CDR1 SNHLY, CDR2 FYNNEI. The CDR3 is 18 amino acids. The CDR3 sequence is CAWGVGGGVHSGANVLTF. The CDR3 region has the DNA TGTGCCTGGGGGGTAGGTGGCGGGGTGCACTCTGGGGCCAACGTCCTGACTTTC.

Written as DNA, the CDR3 is TGTGCCAGCAGTGGACACAGGGGGCCTCCTCTTAGCTCCTATAATTCACCCCTCCACTTT. This sequence encodes CASSGHRGPPLSSYNSPLHF. The chain carries TRBV6-1 and TRBJ1-6, with 9 bases that match TRBD1. The CDR3 extends over 20 amino acids. CDR1 is MNHNS, CDR2 SASEGT, per germline. The V and J ends lost 4 bases and 0 bases, in that order; junction bases with no gene match: 13.

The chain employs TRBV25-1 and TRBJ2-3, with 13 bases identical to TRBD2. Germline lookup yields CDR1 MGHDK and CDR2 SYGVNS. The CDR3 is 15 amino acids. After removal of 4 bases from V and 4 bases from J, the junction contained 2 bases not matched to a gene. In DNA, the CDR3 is TGTGCCAGCAGTGGGACTAGCGGGGGCGCAGATACGCAGTATTTT. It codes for CASSGTSGGADTQYF. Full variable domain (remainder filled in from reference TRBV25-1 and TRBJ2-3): EADIYQTPRYLVIGTGKKITLECSQTMGHDKMYWYQQDPGMELHLIHYSYGVNSTEKGDLSSESTVSRIRTEHFPLTLESARPSHTSQYLCASSGTSGGADTQYFGPGTRLTVL.

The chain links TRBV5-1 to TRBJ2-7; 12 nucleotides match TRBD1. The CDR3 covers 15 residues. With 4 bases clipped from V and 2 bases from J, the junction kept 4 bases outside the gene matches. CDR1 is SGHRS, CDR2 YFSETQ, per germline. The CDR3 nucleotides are TGCGCCAGCAGCGCCCGGGACAGGGGGCCCTACGAGCAGTACTTC. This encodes CASSARDRGPYEQYF.

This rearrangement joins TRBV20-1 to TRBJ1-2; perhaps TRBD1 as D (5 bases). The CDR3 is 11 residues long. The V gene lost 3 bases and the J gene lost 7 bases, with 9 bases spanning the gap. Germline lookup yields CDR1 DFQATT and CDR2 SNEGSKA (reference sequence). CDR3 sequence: CSARGLSGYTF. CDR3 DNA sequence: TGCAGTGCTAGGGGACTCTCTGGCTACACCTTC.

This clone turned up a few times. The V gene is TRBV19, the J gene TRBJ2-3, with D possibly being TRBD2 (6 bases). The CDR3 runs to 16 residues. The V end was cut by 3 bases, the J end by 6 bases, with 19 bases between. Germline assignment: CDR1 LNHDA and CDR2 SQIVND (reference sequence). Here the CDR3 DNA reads TGTGCCAGTAGTATCAACGGTGGAGGGCAACCGGATACGCAGTATTTT. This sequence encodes CASSINGGGQPDTQYF.

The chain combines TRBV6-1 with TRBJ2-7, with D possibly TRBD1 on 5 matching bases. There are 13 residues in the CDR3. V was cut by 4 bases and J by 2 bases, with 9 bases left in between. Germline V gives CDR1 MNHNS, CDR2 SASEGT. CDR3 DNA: TGTGCCAGCAGTGGCAGGGTGCCCTACGAGCAGTACTTC. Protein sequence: CASSGRVPYEQYF.

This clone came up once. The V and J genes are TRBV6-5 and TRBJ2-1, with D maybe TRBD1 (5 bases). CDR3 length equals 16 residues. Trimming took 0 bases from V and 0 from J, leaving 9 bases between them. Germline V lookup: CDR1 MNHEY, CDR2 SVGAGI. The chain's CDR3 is CASSYSSGFSYNEQFF. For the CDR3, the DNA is TGTGCCAGCAGTTACTCTTCAGGGTTCTCCTACAATGAGCAGTTCTTC.

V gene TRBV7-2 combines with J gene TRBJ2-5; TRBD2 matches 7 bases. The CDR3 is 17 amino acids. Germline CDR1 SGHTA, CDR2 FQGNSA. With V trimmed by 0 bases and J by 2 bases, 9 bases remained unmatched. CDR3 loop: CASSLAGREDRQETQYF. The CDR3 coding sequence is TGTGCCAGCAGCTTAGCGGGGAGGGAGGATCGTCAAGAGACCCAGTACTTC.

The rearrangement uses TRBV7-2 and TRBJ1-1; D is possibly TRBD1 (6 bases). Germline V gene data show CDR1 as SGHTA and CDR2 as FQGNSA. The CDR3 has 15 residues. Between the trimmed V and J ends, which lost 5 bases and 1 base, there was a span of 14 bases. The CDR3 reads CASSPEPGENTEAFF. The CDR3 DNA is TGTGCCAGCAGCCCCGAACCAGGGGAGAACACTGAAGCTTTCTTT.

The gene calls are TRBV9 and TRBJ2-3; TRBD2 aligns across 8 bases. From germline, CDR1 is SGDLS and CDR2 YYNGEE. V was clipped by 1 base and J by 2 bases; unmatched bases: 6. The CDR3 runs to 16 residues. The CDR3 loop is CASSVSRRGVTDTQYF. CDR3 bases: TGTGCCAGCAGCGTATCACGGCGGGGGGTCACAGATACGCAGTATTTT.

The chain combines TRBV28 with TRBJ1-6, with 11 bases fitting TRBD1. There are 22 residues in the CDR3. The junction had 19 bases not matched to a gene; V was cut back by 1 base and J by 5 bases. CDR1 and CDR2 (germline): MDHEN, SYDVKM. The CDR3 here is CASSLSPSRIRDRGVDNSPLHF. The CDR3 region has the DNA TGTGCCAGCAGTTTATCCCCAAGCCGAATCCGGGACAGGGGGGTAGATAATTCACCCCTCCACTTT. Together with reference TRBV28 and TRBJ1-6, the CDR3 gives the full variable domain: DVKVTQSSRYLVKRTGEKVFLECVQDMDHENMFWYRQDPGLGLRLIYFSYDVKMKEKGDIPEGYSVSREKKERFSLILESASTNQTSMYLCASSLSPSRIRDRGVDNSPLHFGNGTRLTVT.

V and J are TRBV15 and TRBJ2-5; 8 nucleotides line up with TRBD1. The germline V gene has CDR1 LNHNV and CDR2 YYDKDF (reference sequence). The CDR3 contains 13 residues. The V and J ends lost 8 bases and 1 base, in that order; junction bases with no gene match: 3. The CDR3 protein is CATRDRGQETQYF. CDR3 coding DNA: TGTGCCACCCGTGACAGGGGCCAAGAGACCCAGTACTTC. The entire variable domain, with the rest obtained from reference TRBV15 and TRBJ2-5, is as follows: DAMVIQNPRYQVTQFGKPVTLSCSQTLNHNVMYWYQQKSSQAPKLLFHYYDKDFNNEADTPDNFQSRRPNTSFCFLDIRSPGLGDTAMYLCATRDRGQETQYFGPGTRLLVL.

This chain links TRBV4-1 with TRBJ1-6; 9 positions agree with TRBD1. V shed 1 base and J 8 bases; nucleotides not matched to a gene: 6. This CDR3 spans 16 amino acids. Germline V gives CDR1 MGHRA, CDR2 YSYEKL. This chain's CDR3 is CASSQVKGQGYSPLHF. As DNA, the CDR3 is TGCGCCAGCAGCCAAGTAAAAGGACAGGGGTATTCACCCCTCCACTTT.

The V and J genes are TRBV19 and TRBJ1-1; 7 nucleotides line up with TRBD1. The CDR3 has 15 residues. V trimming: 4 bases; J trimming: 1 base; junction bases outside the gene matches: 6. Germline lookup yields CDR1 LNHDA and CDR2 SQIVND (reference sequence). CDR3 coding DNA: TGTGCCAGTAGTAACTGGGACAGAAAGAACACTGAAGCTTTCTTT. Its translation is CASSNWDRKNTEAFF.

In nucleotides, the CDR3 is TGCGCCAGCAGTGATGAAGTGAGTGGAAACACCATATATTTT. Translating gives CASSDEVSGNTIYF. V gene TRBV10-1 combines with J gene TRBJ1-3; unclear D gene. The CDR3 loop spans 14 amino acids. Germline CDR1 and CDR2: WNHNN and SYGVQD (reference sequence). V lost 3 bases and J 3 bases, leaving 9 bases between the germline ends.

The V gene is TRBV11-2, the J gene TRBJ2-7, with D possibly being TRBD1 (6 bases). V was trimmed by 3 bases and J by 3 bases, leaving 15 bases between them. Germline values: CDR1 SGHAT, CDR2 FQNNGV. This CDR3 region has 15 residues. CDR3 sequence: CASSLNTDSSYEQYF. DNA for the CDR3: TGTGCCAGCAGCTTGAACACGGACAGTAGCTACGAGCAGTACTTC.

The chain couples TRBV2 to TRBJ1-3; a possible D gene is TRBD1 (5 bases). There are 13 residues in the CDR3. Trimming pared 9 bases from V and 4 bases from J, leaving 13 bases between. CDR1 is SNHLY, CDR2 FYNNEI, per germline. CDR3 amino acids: CASQGTGGNTIYF. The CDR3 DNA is TGTGCCAGTCAGGGTACGGGCGGAAACACCATATATTTT. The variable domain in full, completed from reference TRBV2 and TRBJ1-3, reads EPEVTQTPSHQVTQMGQEVILRCVPISNHLYFYWYRQILGQKVEFLVSFYNNEISEKSEIFDDQFSVERPDGSNFTLKIRSTKLEDSAMYFCASQGTGGNTIYFGEGSWLTVV.

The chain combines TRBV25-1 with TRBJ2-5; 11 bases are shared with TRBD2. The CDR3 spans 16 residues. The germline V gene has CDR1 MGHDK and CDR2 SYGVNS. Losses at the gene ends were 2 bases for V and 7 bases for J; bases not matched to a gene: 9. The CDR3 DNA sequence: TGTGCCAGCAGTGAACGACCCGGACTAGCGGGCGCGACCCAGTACTTC. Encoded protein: CASSERPGLAGATQYF. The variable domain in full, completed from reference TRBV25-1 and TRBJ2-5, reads EADIYQTPRYLVIGTGKKITLECSQTMGHDKMYWYQQDPGMELHLIHYSYGVNSTEKGDLSSESTVSRIRTEHFPLTLESARPSHTSQYLCASSERPGLAGATQYFGPGTRLLVL.

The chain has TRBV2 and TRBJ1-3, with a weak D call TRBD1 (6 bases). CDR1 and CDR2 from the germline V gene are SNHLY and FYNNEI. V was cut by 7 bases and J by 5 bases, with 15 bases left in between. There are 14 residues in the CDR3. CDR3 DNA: TGTGCCAGCACCGAACAGGGCAGGAGAAACACCATATATTTT. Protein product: CASTEQGRRNTIYF.

The CDR3 DNA reads TGTGCCAGCAGCCAGGTCGCAGGATTGAACACTGAAGCTTTCTTT. It yields the protein CASSQVAGLNTEAFF. V gene TRBV2 combines with J gene TRBJ1-1; D not certain. V was shortened by 6 bases and J by 0 bases, with 14 bases between the two germline ends. The CDR3 has 15 amino acids. Germline-derived CDR1 and CDR2 are SNHLY and FYNNEI.

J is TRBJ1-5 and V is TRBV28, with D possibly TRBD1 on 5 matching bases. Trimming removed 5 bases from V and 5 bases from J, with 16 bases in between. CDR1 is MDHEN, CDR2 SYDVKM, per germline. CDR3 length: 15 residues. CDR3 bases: TGTGCCAGCAGTACTCCAGACAGAGAGGATCAGCCCCAGCATTTT. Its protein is CASSTPDREDQPQHF.

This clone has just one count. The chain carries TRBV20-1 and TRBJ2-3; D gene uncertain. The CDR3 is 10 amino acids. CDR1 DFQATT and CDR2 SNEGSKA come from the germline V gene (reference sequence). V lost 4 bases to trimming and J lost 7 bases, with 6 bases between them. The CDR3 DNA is TGCAGTGCTATGTCTAATACGCAGTATTTT. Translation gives CSAMSNTQYF.

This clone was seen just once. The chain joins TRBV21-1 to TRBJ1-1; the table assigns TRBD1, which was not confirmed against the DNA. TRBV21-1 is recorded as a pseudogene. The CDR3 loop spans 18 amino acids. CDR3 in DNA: TGTGCCAGCAGGCAAACAGGAGAGAGGTCCGTCATGAACACTGAAGCTTTCTTT. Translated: CASRQTGERSVMNTEAFF.

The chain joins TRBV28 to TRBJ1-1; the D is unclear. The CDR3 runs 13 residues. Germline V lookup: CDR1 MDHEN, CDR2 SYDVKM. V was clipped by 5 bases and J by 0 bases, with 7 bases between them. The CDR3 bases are TGTGCCAGCAGTACTTCAATGAACACTGAAGCTTTCTTT. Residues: CASSTSMNTEAFF.

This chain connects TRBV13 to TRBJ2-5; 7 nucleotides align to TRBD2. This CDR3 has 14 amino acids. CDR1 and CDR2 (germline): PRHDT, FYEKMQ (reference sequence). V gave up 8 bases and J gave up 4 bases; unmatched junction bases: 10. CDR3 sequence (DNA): TGTGCCAGCCGGGACGGGGGGATGCTAGAGACCCAGTACTTC. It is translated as CASRDGGMLETQYF.

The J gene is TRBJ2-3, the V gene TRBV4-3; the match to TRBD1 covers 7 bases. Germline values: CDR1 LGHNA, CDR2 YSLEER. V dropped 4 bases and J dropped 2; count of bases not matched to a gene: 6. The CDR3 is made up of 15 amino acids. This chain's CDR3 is CASSRNGTATDTQYF. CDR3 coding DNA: TGCGCCAGCAGCCGCAACGGGACAGCCACAGATACGCAGTATTTT.

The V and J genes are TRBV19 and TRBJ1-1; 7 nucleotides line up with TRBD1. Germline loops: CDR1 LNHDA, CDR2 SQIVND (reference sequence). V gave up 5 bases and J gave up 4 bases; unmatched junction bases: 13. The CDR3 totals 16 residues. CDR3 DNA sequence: TGTGCCAGTAGTTCAGGGGACAGACCGATGAGCACTGAAGCTTTCTTT. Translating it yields CASSSGDRPMSTEAFF. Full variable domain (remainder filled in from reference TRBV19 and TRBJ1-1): DGGITQSPKYLFRKEGQNVTLSCEQNLNHDAMYWYRQDPGQGLRLIYYSQIVNDFQKGDIAEGYSVSREKKESFPLTVTSAQKNPTAFYLCASSSGDRPMSTEAFFGQGTRLTVV.

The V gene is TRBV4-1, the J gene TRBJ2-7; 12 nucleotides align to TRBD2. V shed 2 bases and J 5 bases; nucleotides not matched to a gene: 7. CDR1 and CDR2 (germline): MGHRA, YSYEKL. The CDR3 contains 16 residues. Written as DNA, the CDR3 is TGCGCCAGCAGCCAAAAACTAGCGGGGGGATACGACGAGCAGTACTTC. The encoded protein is CASSQKLAGGYDEQYF.